These 3 T cell receptor beta chains share one sample of origin, sequenced in a study of cytomegalovirus exposure and HLA in healthy donors. Use of 60 Vbeta and 13 Jbeta primers characterized the PCR. Assay used: immunoSEQ multiplex PCR; TCRdb lists only in-frame clones, some missing. This sample's clone table lists under 200,000 clones. Input material: PBMCs. The source is a woman aged 18-29 years in good health and CMV-seropositive.

V usage is TRBV10-3 and J usage is TRBJ2-6; D remains ambiguous. The CDR3 spans 15 residues. The germline V gene has CDR1 ENHRY and CDR2 SYGVKD. V was cut by 2 bases and J by 2 bases, with 7 bases left in between. The CDR3 bases are TGTGCCATCAGTGAGGGAGCCCCTGGGGCCAACGTCCTGACTTTC. Translated, it gives CAISEGAPGANVLTF.

This chain links TRBV5-8 with TRBJ1-1, with D maybe TRBD1 (6 bases). V lost 1 base, J lost 0 bases, and 16 bases lay in between. Germline V gives CDR1 SGHTS, CDR2 YDEGEE. The CDR3 runs 17 residues. DNA of the CDR3: TGTGCCAGCAGCTTGTGGCAGGGGATGAGGGTGAACACTGAAGCTTTCTTT. Protein: CASSLWQGMRVNTEAFF.

Note on this clone: Other DNA variants within this sample encode the same CDR3. The chain joins TRBV18 to TRBJ1-2; D not certain. This CDR3 has 13 residues. Looked up from germline, CDR1 is KGHSH and CDR2 is LQKENI. Trimming stripped 3 bases from V and 2 bases from J, with 7 bases between. This chain's CDR3 is CASSPDTNYGYTF. The CDR3 bases are TGTGCCAGCTCACCTGACACGAACTATGGCTACACCTTC.